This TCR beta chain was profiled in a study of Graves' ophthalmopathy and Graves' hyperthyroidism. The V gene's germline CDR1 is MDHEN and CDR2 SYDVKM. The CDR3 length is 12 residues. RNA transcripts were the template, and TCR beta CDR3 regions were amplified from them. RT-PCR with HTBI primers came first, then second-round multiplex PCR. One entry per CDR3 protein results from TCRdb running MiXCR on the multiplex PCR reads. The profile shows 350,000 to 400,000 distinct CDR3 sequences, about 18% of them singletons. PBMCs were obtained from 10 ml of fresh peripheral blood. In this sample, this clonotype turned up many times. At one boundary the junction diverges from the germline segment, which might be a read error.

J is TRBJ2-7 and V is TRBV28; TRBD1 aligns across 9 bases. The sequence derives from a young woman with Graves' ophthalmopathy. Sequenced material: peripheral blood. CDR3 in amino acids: CASSLFGTGWNF. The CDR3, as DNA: TGTGCCAGCAGTTTGTTCGGGACAGGGTGGAACTTC.